Sequencing of this TCR beta chain was carried out in a study of OX40 agonist ivuxolimab in advanced cancers. About the study: Six ivuxolimab dose levels, 0.01 to 10 mg/kg, were given intravenously every 2 weeks. Patients with prior anti-PD-1, anti-PD-L1 or anti-CTLA-4 therapy were eligible; about 41% had some.

V dropped 5 bases and J dropped 1; count of bases not matched to a gene: 2. This CDR3 region has 15 residues. Germline V gene lookup returns CDR1 KGHSH and CDR2 LQKENI. Produced via immunoSEQ multiplex PCR; TCRdb's table is partial and in-frame only. The table includes approximately 50,000 clones, over 80% detected once. Sequenced here: CD4+ or CD8+ T cells sorted from blood, sampled in a trial of the OX40 agonist ivuxolimab. The rearrangement joins TRBV18 to TRBJ2-1; 10 bases map to TRBD2. This receptor was obtained from an adult with an advanced solid tumor such as melanoma, head and neck, liver or kidney cancer. The CDR3 region has the DNA TGTGCCAGCTCAGTTAGCGGGAGGTCCTACAATGAGCAGTTCTTC. Residues: CASSVSGRSYNEQFF. The variable domain in full, with the rest retrieved from reference TRBV18 and TRBJ2-1, is NAGVMQNPRHLVRRRGQEARLRCSPMKGHSHVYWYRQLPEEGLKFMVYLQKENIIDESGMPKERFSAEFPKEGPSILRIQQVVRGDSAAYFCASSVSGRSYNEQFFGPGTRLTVL.